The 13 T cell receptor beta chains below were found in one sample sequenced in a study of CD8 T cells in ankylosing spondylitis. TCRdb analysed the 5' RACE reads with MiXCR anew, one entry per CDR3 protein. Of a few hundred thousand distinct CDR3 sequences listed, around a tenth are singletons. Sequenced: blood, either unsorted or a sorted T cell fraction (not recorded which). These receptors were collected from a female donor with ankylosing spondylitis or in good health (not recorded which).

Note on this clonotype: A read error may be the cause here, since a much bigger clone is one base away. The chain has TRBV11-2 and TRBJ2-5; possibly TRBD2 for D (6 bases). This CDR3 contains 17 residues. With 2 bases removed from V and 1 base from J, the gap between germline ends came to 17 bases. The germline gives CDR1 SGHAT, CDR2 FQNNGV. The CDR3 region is CASSLRLVALIQETQYF. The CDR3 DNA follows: TGTGCCAGCAGCTTAAGACTAGTGGCACTGATCCAAGAGACCCAGTACTTC.

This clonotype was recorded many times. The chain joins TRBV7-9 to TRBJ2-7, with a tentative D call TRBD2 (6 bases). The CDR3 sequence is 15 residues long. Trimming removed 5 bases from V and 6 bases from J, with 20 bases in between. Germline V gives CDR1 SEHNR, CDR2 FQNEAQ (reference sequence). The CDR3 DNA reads TGTGCCAGCAGCACCCTCTCGGGACTCTTTGGCGAGCAGTACTTC. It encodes CASSTLSGLFGEQYF.

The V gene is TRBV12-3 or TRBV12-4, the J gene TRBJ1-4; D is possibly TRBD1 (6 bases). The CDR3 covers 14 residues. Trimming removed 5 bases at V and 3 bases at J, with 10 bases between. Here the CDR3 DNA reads TGTGCCAGCAGTGGCGGGGGCCCTAATGAAAAACTGTTTTTT. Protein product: CASSGGGPNEKLFF.

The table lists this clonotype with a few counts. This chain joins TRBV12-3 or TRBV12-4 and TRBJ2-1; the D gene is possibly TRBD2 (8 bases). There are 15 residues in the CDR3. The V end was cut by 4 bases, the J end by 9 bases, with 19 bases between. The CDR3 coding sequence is TGTGCCAGCAGTTCGAGCGGGAGTCAGGGGGGTGAGCAGTTCTTC. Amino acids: CASSSSGSQGGEQFF.

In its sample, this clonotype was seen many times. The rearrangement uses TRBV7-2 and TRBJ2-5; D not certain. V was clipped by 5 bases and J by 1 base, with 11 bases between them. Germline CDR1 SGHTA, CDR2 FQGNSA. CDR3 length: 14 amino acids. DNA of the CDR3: TGTGCCAGCAGCCAAGGCGGTTTCCAAGAGACCCAGTACTTC. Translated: CASSQGGFQETQYF.

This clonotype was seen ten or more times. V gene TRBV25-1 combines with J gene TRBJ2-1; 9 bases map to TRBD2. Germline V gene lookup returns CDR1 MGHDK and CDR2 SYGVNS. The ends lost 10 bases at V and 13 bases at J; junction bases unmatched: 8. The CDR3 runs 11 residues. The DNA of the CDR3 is TGTGCCACCACTCGACTAGCGGATCAGTTCTTC. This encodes CATTRLADQFF.

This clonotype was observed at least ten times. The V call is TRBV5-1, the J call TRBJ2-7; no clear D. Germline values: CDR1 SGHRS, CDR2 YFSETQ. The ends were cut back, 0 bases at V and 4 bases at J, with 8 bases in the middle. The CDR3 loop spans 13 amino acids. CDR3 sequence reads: CASSLAGLYEQYF. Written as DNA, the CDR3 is TGCGCCAGCAGCTTGGCCGGTCTTTACGAGCAGTACTTC.

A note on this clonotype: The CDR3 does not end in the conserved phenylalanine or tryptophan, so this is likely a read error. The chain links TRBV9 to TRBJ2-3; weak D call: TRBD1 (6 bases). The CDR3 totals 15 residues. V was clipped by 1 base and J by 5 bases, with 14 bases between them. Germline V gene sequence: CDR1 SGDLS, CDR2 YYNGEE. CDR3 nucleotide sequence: TGTGCCAGCAGCGTATCGTACAGGGCCGGAGATACGCAGTATTAT. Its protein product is CASSVSYRAGDTQYY.

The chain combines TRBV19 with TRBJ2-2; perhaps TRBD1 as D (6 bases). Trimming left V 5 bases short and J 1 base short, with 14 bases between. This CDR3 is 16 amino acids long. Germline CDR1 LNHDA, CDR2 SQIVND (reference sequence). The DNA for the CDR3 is TGTGCCAGTAGTCTATGGGCCAGGGGGAACACCGGGGAGCTGTTTTTT. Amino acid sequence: CASSLWARGNTGELFF.

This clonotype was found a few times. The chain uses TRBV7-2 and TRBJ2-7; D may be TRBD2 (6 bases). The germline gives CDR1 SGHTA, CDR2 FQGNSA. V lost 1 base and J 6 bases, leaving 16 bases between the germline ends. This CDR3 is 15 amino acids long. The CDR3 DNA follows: TGTGCCAGCAGCTTAGTCGAGTCGCGGGATATCGAGCAGTACTTC. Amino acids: CASSLVESRDIEQYF.

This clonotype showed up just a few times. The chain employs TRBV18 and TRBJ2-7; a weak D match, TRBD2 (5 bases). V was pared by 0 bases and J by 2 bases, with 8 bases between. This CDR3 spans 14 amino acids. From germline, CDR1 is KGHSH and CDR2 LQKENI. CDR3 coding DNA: TGTGCCAGCTCACCACCTAGCGTACCCTACGAGCAGTACTTC. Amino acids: CASSPPSVPYEQYF. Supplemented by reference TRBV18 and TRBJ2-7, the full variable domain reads NAGVMQNPRHLVRRRGQEARLRCSPMKGHSHVYWYRQLPEEGLKFMVYLQKENIIDESGMPKERFSAEFPKEGPSILRIQQVVRGDSAAYFCASSPPSVPYEQYFGPGTRLTVT.

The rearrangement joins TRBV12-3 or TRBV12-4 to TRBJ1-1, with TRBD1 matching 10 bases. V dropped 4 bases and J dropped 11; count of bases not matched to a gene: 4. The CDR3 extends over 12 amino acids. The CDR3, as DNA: TGTGCCAGCAGTTGGACAGGGGGTTTGGCTTTCTTT. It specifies CASSWTGGLAFF.

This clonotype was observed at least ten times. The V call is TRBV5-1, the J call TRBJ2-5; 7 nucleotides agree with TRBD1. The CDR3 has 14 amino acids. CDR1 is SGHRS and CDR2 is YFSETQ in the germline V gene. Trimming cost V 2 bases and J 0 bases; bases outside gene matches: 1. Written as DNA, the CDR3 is TGCGCCAGCAGCTTACAGGGGTACCAAGAGACCCAGTACTTC. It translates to CASSLQGYQETQYF.